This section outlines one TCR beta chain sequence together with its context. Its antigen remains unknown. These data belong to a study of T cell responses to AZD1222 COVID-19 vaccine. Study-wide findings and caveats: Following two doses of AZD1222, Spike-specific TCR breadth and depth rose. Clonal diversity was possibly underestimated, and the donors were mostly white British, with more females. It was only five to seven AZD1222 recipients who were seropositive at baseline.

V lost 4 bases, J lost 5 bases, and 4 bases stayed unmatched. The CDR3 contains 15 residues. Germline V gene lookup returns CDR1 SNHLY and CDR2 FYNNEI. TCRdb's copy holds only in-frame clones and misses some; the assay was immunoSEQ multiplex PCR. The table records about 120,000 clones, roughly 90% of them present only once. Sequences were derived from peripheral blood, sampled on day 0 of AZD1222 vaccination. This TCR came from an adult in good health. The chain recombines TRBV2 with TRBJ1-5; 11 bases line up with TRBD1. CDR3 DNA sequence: TGTGCCAGCAGTGCCAGGGACAGGGGGGATCAGCCCCAGCATTTT. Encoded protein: CASSARDRGDQPQHF.